This TCR beta chain was captured in a study of cytomegalovirus exposure and HLA in healthy donors. In the study overall: Earlier sequencing of 150 million to 200 million T cells yielded 95 million to 120 million unique TCR beta sequences.

Of note for this clone: Its antigen is currently unknown.

Study-level findings and limits: Researchers reported in a later analysis that common viral pathogens appeared linked to several top clusters. For most TCR beta V segments, an earlier analysis put the productive rate at about 87% or about 30% of the time.

This CDR3 comprises 14 residues. Germline CDR1 and CDR2: MNHEY and SMNVEV (reference sequence). V lost 8 bases and J lost 4; bases outside the gene matches: 6. PCR was performed using 60 Vbeta and 13 Jbeta primers. The table came from immunoSEQ multiplex PCR; TCRdb's copy has only in-frame clones and leaves some out. The table records 150,000 to 200,000 clones, around 80% of them present only once. The sequence came from a middle-aged man in good health and CMV-seronegative. The sequencing input was PBMCs. The rearrangement joins TRBV27 to TRBJ2-3; 10 positions match TRBD1. The CDR3 region has the DNA TGTGCCAGCGGACGGGGGACAGGGGCAGATACGCAGTATTTT. Its protein product is CASGRGTGADTQYF.